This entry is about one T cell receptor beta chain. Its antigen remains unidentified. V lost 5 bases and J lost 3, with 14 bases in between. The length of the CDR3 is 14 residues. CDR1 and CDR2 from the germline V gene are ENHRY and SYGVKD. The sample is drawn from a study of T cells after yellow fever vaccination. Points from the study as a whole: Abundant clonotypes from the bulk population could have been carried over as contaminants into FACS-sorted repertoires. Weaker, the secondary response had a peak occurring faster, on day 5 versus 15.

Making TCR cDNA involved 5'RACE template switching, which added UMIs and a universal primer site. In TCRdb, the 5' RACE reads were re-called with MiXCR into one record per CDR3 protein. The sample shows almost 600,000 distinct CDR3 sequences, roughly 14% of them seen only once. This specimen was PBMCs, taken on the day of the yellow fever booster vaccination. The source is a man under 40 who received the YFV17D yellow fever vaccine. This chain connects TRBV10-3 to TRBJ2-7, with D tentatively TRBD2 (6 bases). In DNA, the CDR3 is TGTGCCATCAGTCCGGGACTTACGGTCTACGAGCAGTACTTC. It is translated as CAISPGLTVYEQYF.